This TCR beta chain was identified in a study of blood T cell repertoires in COVID-19. Study-wide context: Samples taken during acute and convalescent COVID-19 were collected in the United States, Italy and Spain. T cells, B-cell-depleted T cells, or PBMCs provided the cDNA or gDNA that served as material.

Methods used by the authors: Amplification of reference gene primers was used by the study to estimate nucleated cell counts. Here immunoSEQ multiplex PCR was the method, and the copy in TCRdb shows in-frame clones only, minus some. Clonal size and the V and J genes are those of that table, whereas D and trimming came from the DNA. The profile shows hundreds of thousands of clones, less than 90% of them singletons. V lost 1 base, J lost 7 bases, and 17 bases lay in between. Germline values: CDR1 GTSNPN, CDR2 SVGIG (reference sequence). The CDR3 spans 15 residues. This clonotype was obtained from a woman in her 50s with COVID-19, enrolled during active disease. The specimen sequenced was peripheral blood. This chain uses TRBV30 with TRBJ1-5; the D gene is possibly TRBD1 (5 bases). The CDR3 spells CAWSGPSTVNQPQHF. The CDR3 DNA sequence: TGTGCCTGGAGTGGCCCCTCGACAGTGAACCAGCCCCAGCATTTT.